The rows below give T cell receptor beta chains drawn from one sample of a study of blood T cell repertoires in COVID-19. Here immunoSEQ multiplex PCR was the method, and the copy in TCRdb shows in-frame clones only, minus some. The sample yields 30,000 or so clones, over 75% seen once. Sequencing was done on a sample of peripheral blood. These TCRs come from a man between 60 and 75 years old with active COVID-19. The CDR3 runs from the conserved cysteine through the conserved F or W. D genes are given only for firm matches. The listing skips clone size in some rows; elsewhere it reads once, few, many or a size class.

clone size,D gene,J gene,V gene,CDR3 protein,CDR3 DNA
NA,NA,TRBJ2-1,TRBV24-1,CATISLEQNEQFF,TGTGCCACCATATCGTTGGAGCAAAATGAGCAGTTCTTC
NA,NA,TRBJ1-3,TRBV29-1,CSVGSRLSGNTIYF,TGCAGCGTTGGTAGTCGACTCTCTGGAAACACCATATATTTT
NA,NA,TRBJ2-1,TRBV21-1,CASSPLRDRGGNEQFF,TGTGCCAGCAGCCCGCTCCGGGACAGGGGAGGCAATGAGCAGTTCTTC
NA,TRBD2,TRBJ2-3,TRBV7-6,CASSLESGGPRRYF,TGTGCCAGCAGCTTAGAGAGCGGGGGGCCCCGCCGGTATTTT
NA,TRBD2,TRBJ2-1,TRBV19,CASSIAGSSYNEQFF,TGTGCCAGTAGCATAGCGGGGAGCTCCTACAATGAGCAGTTCTTC
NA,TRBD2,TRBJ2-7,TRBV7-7,CASSPLLSLAGSSYEQYF,TGTGCTAGCAGCCCCCTACTTAGCTTAGCGGGGAGCTCCTACGAGCAGTACTTC
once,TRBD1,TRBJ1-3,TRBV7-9,CASSRQGHSGNTIYF,TGTGCCAGCAGCCGACAGGGCCACTCTGGAAACACCATATATTTT
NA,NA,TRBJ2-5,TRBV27,CASSRGGETQYF,TGTGCCAGCAGCCGAGGGGGAGAGACCCAGTACTTC
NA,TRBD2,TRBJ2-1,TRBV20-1,CSASSGGLNEQFF,TGCAGTGCTAGTAGCGGGGGCCTAAATGAGCAGTTCTTC
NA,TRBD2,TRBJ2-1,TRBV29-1,CSVGSGNSYNEQFF,TGCAGCGTTGGAAGCGGGAACTCCTACAATGAGCAGTTCTTC
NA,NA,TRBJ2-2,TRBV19,CASSIVADGELFF,TGTGCCAGTAGTATAGTAGCGGACGGGGAGCTGTTTTTT
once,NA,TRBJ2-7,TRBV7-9,CASSLGLGAEEQYF,TGTGCCAGCAGCTTAGGCCTAGGGGCGGAGGAGCAGTACTTC
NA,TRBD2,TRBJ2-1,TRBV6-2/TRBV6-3,CASSPTSGPGDEQFF,TGTGCCAGCAGTCCGACTAGCGGCCCTGGGGATGAGCAGTTCTTC
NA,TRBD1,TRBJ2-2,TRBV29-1,CSVKGGSLNTGELFF,TGCAGCGTTAAAGGGGGCTCACTCAACACCGGGGAGCTGTTTTTT
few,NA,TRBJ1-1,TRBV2,CASSEILVSTEAFF,TGTGCCAGCAGTGAAATCCTTGTTAGCACTGAAGCTTTCTTT
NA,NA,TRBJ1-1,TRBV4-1,CASSQDALNTEAFF,TGCGCCAGCAGCCAAGATGCGTTGAACACTGAAGCTTTCTTT
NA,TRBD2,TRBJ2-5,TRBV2,CASSPNTGGRETQYF,TGTGCCAGCAGCCCCAATACGGGGGGACGGGAGACCCAGTACTTC
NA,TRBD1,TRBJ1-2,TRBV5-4,CASSATGGYGYTF,TGTGCCAGCAGCGCGACAGGGGGGTATGGCTACACCTTC
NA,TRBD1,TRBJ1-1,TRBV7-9,CASSNRGGQGSTEAFF,TGTGCCAGCAGCAATAGGGGGGGACAGGGAAGCACTGAAGCTTTCTTT
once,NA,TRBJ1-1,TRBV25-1,CASRHRVSTEAFF,TGTGCCAGCAGACACAGGGTAAGCACTGAAGCTTTCTTT